This T cell receptor beta chain was documented in a study of post-analysis software for immune sequencing data. Study outcomes and limitations: Controls showed lower frequencies than patients for several TRBV segments, and TRBV5-6, TRBV5-1 and TRBV20-1 were among these. By F measure, strong co-clustering occurred among samples prepared in the same batch. When compared against controls, multiple sclerosis patients showed significantly lower normalized Chao1 diversity.

This clonotype has a handful of counts. The target antigen is unknown. This CDR3 has 13 amino acids. The V end lost 8 bases, the J end lost 1 base, and 12 bases lay between the germline ends. The authors incorporated unique molecular identifiers into the TCR beta cDNA libraries. With roughly 0.85 to 11 million T cells as the source, roughly 500,000 cDNA molecules resulted. MiXCR, run by TCRdb on the PCR reads, gives a single entry per CDR3 protein. The repertoire holds roughly 600,000 distinct CDR3 sequences, with around 40% as singletons. The receptor comes from a girl aged 5 to 17 with multiple sclerosis. The sequenced sample was blood. The V call is TRBV12-3 or TRBV12-4, the J call TRBJ2-7, with D perhaps matching TRBD2 (5 bases). CDR3 DNA: TGTGCCAGCGGTACTAGGGAGTCCTACGAGCAGTACTTC. It encodes CASGTRESYEQYF.